This is a list of T cell receptor beta chains from one sample in a study of T cells in Graves' hyperthyroidism and ophthalmopathy. TCRdb reprocessed the multiplex PCR reads via MiXCR and lists one record per CDR3 protein. The sample has hundreds of thousands of distinct CDR3 sequences, approximately 40% seen once. Sequences were obtained from blood. The receptors shown here come from a man in his late teens or twenties with Graves' hyperthyroidism. CDR3s include the opening cysteine and the closing phenylalanine or tryptophan. The order of the fields is V gene, J gene, clone size, CDR3 length, D gene, CDR3 DNA, CDR3 protein. D genes are given only for firm matches. Size values are once, few and many counts, or a class for expanded clones, and some rows have none.

TRBV15	TRBJ1-4	many	16	-	TGTGCCACCAGCAGAGATGGTGGCGGAACTATCGAAAAACTGTTTTTT	CATSRDGGGTIEKLFF
TRBV7-9	TRBJ1-1	many	12	-	TGTGCCAGCAGCCAGAGTGACACTGAAGCTTTCTTT	CASSQSDTEAFF
TRBV5-1	TRBJ2-2	-	14	-	TGCGCCAGCAGCATTGACATAAACACCGGGGAGCTGTTTTTT	CASSIDINTGELFF
TRBV6-5	TRBJ1-5	-	15	-	TGTGCCAGCAGCTACCCCGGGACCCCCAATCAGCCCCAGCATTTT	CASSYPGTPNQPQHF
TRBV27	TRBJ1-1	-	13	-	TGTGCCAGCAGTTTAAAGGTGAACACTGAAGCTTTCTTT	CASSLKVNTEAFF
TRBV5-4	TRBJ2-7	-	13	-	TGTGCCAGCAGCTTGGAAAGGGACCACGAGCAGTACTTC	CASSLERDHEQYF
TRBV7-9	TRBJ1-6	many	14	-	TGTGCCAGCAGCTTCCCTAACGGGGATTCACCCCTCCACTTT	CASSFPNGDSPLHF
TRBV14	TRBJ2-5	few	13	-	TGTGCCAGCAGCCCGCGGATGAGGGGGACCCAGTACTTC	CASSPRMRGTQYF
TRBV10-3	TRBJ1-2	many	16	TRBD1	TGTGCCATCAGTGATCAGACAGGGGGGATGGACTATGGCTACACCTTC	CAISDQTGGMDYGYTF
TRBV10-3	TRBJ2-2	many	13	-	TGTGCCATCAGTGGCCAGAACACCGGGGAGCTGTTTTTT	CAISGQNTGELFF
TRBV7-8	TRBJ1-4	-	15	-	TGCGCCAGCAGCCCGCGGGAGGCAACTAATGAAAAACTGTTTTTT	CASSPREATNEKLFF
TRBV3-1	TRBJ2-7	-	13	-	TGTGCCAGCAGCAGGGACGGCGACTACGAGCAGTACTTC	CASSRDGDYEQYF
TRBV20-1	TRBJ2-7	few	14	TRBD1	TGCAGTGCTACCGCCCGGGACAGGGCTTGGGAGCAGTACTTC	CSATARDRAWEQYF
TRBV20-1	TRBJ2-7	few	12	-	TGCAGTGCTAGGAGGGGAACCTACGAGCAGTACTTC	CSARRGTYEQYF
TRBV15	TRBJ1-5	few	15	-	TGTGCCACCAGCAGAGATGAGGGGGGCAATCAGCCCCAGCATTTT	CATSRDEGGNQPQHF
TRBV7-8	TRBJ1-2	many	14	-	TGTGCCAGCAGCTTAGCCTCCAGGGAAGGAGGCTACACCTTC	CASSLASREGGYTF
TRBV7-8	TRBJ1-2	many	15	-	TGTGCCAGCAGCTTAGGGATCGGGGACTCCTATGGCTACACCTTC	CASSLGIGDSYGYTF
TRBV2	TRBJ2-7	many	14	TRBD1	TGTGCCAGCAAGATTGGCAGGGGGAACTACGAGCAGTACTTC	CASKIGRGNYEQYF
TRBV5-6	TRBJ1-2	few	14	-	TGTGCCAGCAGCCCAGGGACCTACCCAAATGGCTACACCTTC	CASSPGTYPNGYTF
TRBV7-2	TRBJ2-7	few	16	TRBD2	TGTGCCAGCAGCTTAGCCGGGGGGGGCCTATTTTACGAGCAGTACTTC	CASSLAGGGLFYEQYF
TRBV6-5	TRBJ1-1	-	11	-	TGTGCCAGCAGTTGGGTGGGTCGAGCTTTCTTT	CASSWVGRAFF
TRBV7-2	TRBJ2-5	-	15	-	TGTGCCAGCAGCTTGAGAAGGGGACAAGAAGAGACCCAGTACTTC	CASSLRRGQEETQYF
TRBV25-1	TRBJ2-2	many	15	-	TGTGCCAGCAGTGAATACACCCGGGGCACCGGGGAGCTGTTTTTT	CASSEYTRGTGELFF
TRBV19	TRBJ2-2	-	17	-	TGTGCCAGTAGTATCTGGGTCGGGGGCTTGGACACCGGGGAGCTGTTTTTT	CASSIWVGGLDTGELFF
TRBV9	TRBJ1-1	-	13	-	TGTGCCAGCACTTCTACAGGGACCACTGAAGCTTTCTTT	CASTSTGTTEAFF
TRBV6-5	TRBJ2-5	-	17	TRBD2	TGTGCCAGCAGTTATCCCCGGGGAGCGGGGGGCCAAGAGACCCAGTACTTC	CASSYPRGAGGQETQYF
TRBV11-2	TRBJ2-7	-	14	-	TGTGCCAGCAGGGCTCGGCAGTTCTCCTACGAGCAGTACTTC	CASRARQFSYEQYF
TRBV9	TRBJ2-2	-	17	TRBD2	TGTGCCAGCAGCGTAGACCGAGCGGGAGCGAACACCGGGGAGCTGTTTTTT	CASSVDRAGANTGELFF
TRBV7-2	TRBJ2-7	-	12	-	TGTGCCAGCAGTTACGCCAGGGACGAGCAGTACTTC	CASSYARDEQYF
TRBV30	TRBJ2-2	-	15	TRBD2	TGTGCCTGGAGTTCTGGGGGGGGGAAAGCCGGGGAGCTGTTTTTT	CAWSSGGGKAGELFF
TRBV19	TRBJ1-1	many	14	TRBD1	TGTGCCAGTAGTTATAGGACAGGATACACTGAAGCTTTCTTT	CASSYRTGYTEAFF
TRBV7-6	TRBJ2-5	many	14	-	TGTGCCAGCAGCTTACCGGCGTACCAAGAGACCCAGTACTTC	CASSLPAYQETQYF
TRBV19	TRBJ1-5	few	17	-	TGTGCCAGTAGTATTATCTTGGGCAGCAATAGCAATCAGCCCCAGCATTTT	CASSIILGSNSNQPQHF
TRBV29-1	TRBJ2-2	-	15	-	TGCAGCAACCTGGGGGGAATTGGGAACACCGGGGAGCTGTTTTTT	CSNLGGIGNTGELFF
TRBV12-3/TRBV12-4	TRBJ2-7	few	13	TRBD2	TGTGCCAGCAGCCCAGCGGGGGCGGCCGAGCAGTACTTC	CASSPAGAAEQYF
TRBV5-6	TRBJ2-5	-	14	-	TGTGCCAGCAGCTTGGTGAGGACTCGGGAGACCCAGTACTTC	CASSLVRTRETQYF
TRBV15	TRBJ2-7	many	14	-	TGTGCCACCAGCAGAGATATAGGGCCCTACGAGCAGTACTTC	CATSRDIGPYEQYF
TRBV7-8	TRBJ2-7	many	14	TRBD1	TGTGCCAGCAGCGTAGGACAGGGCTACGGCGAGCAGTACTTC	CASSVGQGYGEQYF
TRBV7-9	TRBJ1-2	-	13	-	TGTGCCAGCAGCGTTGGGGGGACTAATGGCTACACCTTC	CASSVGGTNGYTF
TRBV7-9	TRBJ2-5	-	17	TRBD2	TGTGCCAGCAGCCCGCCCCAGCGGGGGGTCTCACAAGAGACCCAGTACTTC	CASSPPQRGVSQETQYF
TRBV4-3	TRBJ2-7	few	13	-	TGCGCCAGCAGCCAATCAGGGAACTACGAGCAGTACTTC	CASSQSGNYEQYF
TRBV5-1	TRBJ1-2	many	12	-	TGCGCCAGCAGCATCGGGATAGATGGCTACACCTTC	CASSIGIDGYTF